This paragraph reports one T cell receptor beta chain. Its antigen is currently not known. It has no much larger one-base neighbor in the sample; base qualities were not kept. This entry is derived from a study of graft-versus-host responses after intestinal transplantation (dated by TCRdb to the early 2020s). In terms of the full investigation: The transplants that recipients got were multivisceral, liver-intestinal, or isolated intestinal. The cohort enrolled under 30 intestinal transplant recipients, one of whom was a retransplant, and a few patients without pretransplant specimens were excluded. After intestinal transplantation, graft-versus-host and host-versus-graft alloreactive T cell clones were followed in the graft, circulation and bone marrow using bulk TCR-beta CDR3 sequencing. Every recipient was given anti-thymocyte globulin induction, followed by roughly 3 years of maintenance tacrolimus and steroids. Rather than going through the commercial service, samples from three later patients were sequenced in-house on an Illumina MiSeq and processed with MiXCR. Alloreactive clones were identified by sequencing pre-transplant mixed lymphocyte reaction products and comparing these products with unstimulated pre-transplant donor and recipient T cells. A peak of at least 4% donor T cells among recipient peripheral blood mononuclear cells was the definition used for donor T cell macrochimerism. What the authors observed across the whole study: Patients with donor T cell macrochimerism had high GvH to HvG T cell clonal ratios in their allografts. Peak levels of circulating GvH clones were associated with declines in HvG clones early after transplant. Conclusions were limited by the relatively low number and heterogeneity of intestinal transplant patients. GvH clones were found in recipient bone marrow, and some of the GvH clones appeared earlier in ileal mucosa or blood, which is consistent with an intestinal mucosal origin.

The intended sense of this specimen's time point label: cells obtained before transplantation from donor or recipient. CD3+CD4+ and CD3+CD8+ populations were FACS-sorted from unstimulated pre-transplant donor and recipient cells taken from spleen or lymph nodes. The library was prepared using the immunoSEQ multiplex PCR assay. For most patients, genomic DNA was isolated with the Qiagen DNeasy Blood and Tissue Kit and sent frozen to Adaptive Biotechnologies for TCR sequencing. For most patients, genomic DNA was subjected to high-throughput TCR-beta CDR3 sequencing by Adaptive Biotechnologies. As for how the authors treated the data: Adaptive's ImmunoSEQ software supplied the TCR sequencing data for more than 15 patients, while MiXCR and VDJtools were used to process a few other patients. To correct CD4 versus CD8 sorting errors, any sequence found in both subsets at a frequency ratio below 5:1 was removed. CDR3 nucleotide sequences shared between donor and recipient were removed because their origin could not be assigned. To be classed as alloreactive, a clone needed at least 2-fold expansion over unstimulated cells and a minimum CFSE-low frequency of 0.002% (template counts) or 0.001% (read counts). Mappable clones were those detected in sequenced pre-transplant spleen, lymph node, or MLR CFSE-low populations of the donor or recipient. The cumulative frequency of alloreactive clones was calculated as a percentage of all sequences, weighted by copy number. This immuneACCESS table, as held by TCRdb, lists in-frame sequences with V and J called but not all clones. Of the missing ones, under half trace to an unresolved V gene in checked studies; the others have no known cause. The DNA was the basis for D and trimming; V, J and clone size are from that table. For this sample the table gives about 96,000 clones, of which around 90% were detected only once. The ten top clones hold roughly 0.3% of the sample.

Via the germline V gene, CDR1 is SNHLY and CDR2 FYNNEI. Its CDR3 holds 15 amino acids, cysteine through phenylalanine. Only CDR3 DNA is held: 45 bases, read in frame from base 1. The sequence links TRBV2 to TRBJ2-5; 7 bases in between match TRBD2. The tail of the sequence fits TRBJ2-7 better, so the J call may be wrong. The receptor was derived from a human donor who received an intestinal transplant. The material was unstimulated CD4+ T cells sorted from spleen or lymph node cells, obtained before intestinal transplant. Read as DNA, the sequence is TGTGCCAGCACCTTGGTCGGCCTAGCGGCCTACGAGCAGTACTTC. The resulting protein is CASTLVGLAAYEQYF.